The 25 T cell receptor beta chains in this list originate from one sample, sequenced in a study of identical twins. From the 5' RACE reads, TCRdb called clonotypes with MiXCR, one entry per CDR3 protein. The data hold approximately 590,000 distinct CDR3 sequences, with around 9.6% observed a single time. These data were also filed under a second study, of yellow fever vaccine responses in identical twins.

Sequences were obtained from PBMCs. The receptor source for this set is a woman younger than 35 in good health.

This clonotype was observed at least ten times. The chain recombines TRBV6-5 with TRBJ2-5; D might be TRBD1 or TRBD2, each matching 5 bases. The CDR3 covers 17 residues. Deletions cut 4 bases from V and 5 bases from J, with 23 bases between. Germline CDR1 is MNHEY and CDR2 is SVGAGI. The CDR3 reads CASSSRLGVDSRETQYF. The CDR3 coding sequence is TGTGCCAGCAGTTCCCGCTTGGGGGTGGACTCACGGGAGACCCAGTACTTC.

The rearrangement uses TRBV29-1 and TRBJ2-1, with 13 bases identical to TRBD2. Looked up from germline, CDR1 is SQVTM and CDR2 is ANQGSEA. The CDR3 spans 16 residues. J was trimmed by 9 bases and V by 8 bases; bases with no gene match: 16. The CDR3 loop reads CSSTGGTSGAISEQFF. DNA of the CDR3: TGCAGCTCAACTGGCGGGACTAGCGGGGCAATCAGTGAGCAGTTCTTC.

This clonotype has just a few counts. This chain connects TRBV7-2 to TRBJ2-5, with TRBD2 matching 10 bases. CDR3 length equals 16 residues. V dropped 8 bases and J dropped 4; count of bases not matched to a gene: 13. Germline V gene lookup returns CDR1 SGHTA and CDR2 FQGNSA. CDR3 coding DNA: TGTGCCAGCTACCTAAGGTCCAGCGGGAGGGCAGAGACCCAGTACTTC. Amino acid sequence: CASYLRSSGRAETQYF.

In its sample, this clonotype was seen many times. The gene calls are TRBV4-3 and TRBJ1-1, with D possibly being TRBD1 (5 bases). CDR1 LGHNA and CDR2 YSLEER come from the germline V gene. Trimming took 0 bases from V and 6 from J, leaving 17 bases between them. The CDR3 runs to 16 residues. CDR3 coding DNA: TGCGCCAGCAGCCAAGAGGTTCAGGGTGTGGCTCCTGAAGCTTTCTTT. Protein sequence: CASSQEVQGVAPEAFF.

This chain links TRBV7-3 with TRBJ2-3, with 8 bases fitting TRBD2. Germline trimming cut 3 bases from V and 6 bases from J; bases unmatched to any gene: 8. CDR3 length equals 15 residues. Looked up from germline, CDR1 is SGHTA and CDR2 is FQGTGA. CDR3 in DNA: TGTGCCAGCAGCTTGGACGGGGGGGCCGTGGATACGCAGTATTTT. Translating it yields CASSLDGGAVDTQYF.

This clonotype was seen at least ten times. The chain is built from TRBV20-1 and TRBJ2-1; 9 bases are a match to TRBD2. Germline loops: CDR1 DFQATT, CDR2 SNEGSKA (reference sequence). The V segment lost 1 base and the J segment 3 bases; nucleotides outside the gene matches: 7. The CDR3 has 16 amino acids. CDR3 sequence (DNA): TGCAGTGCTAGAGTGGCTAGCGGGGTGAACTACAATGAGCAGTTCTTC. Its translation: CSARVASGVNYNEQFF.

This clonotype occurred a few times. The chain combines TRBV6-1 with TRBJ1-1; D is uncertain. This CDR3 is built from 14 residues. Germline values: CDR1 MNHNS, CDR2 SASEGT. The V end lost 3 bases, the J end lost 5 bases, and 13 bases lay between the germline ends. CDR3 sequence: CASSDRDPGTEAFF. The DNA for the CDR3 is TGTGCCAGCAGTGACCGGGATCCCGGGACTGAAGCTTTCTTT.

This clonotype was observed a few times. The chain recombines TRBV4-3 with TRBJ2-1; 9 bases fit TRBD2. Germline V gives CDR1 LGHNA, CDR2 YSLEER. The CDR3 is 17 residues long. V shed 0 bases and J 8 bases; nucleotides not matched to a gene: 11. CDR3 DNA sequence: TGCGCCAGCAGCCAAGATCGGGGGCGGGAGGGCCCTGATGAGCAGTTCTTC. Amino acid sequence: CASSQDRGREGPDEQFF.

This clonotype came up many times. V gene TRBV9 combines with J gene TRBJ2-3; D gene unclear. The CDR3 loop spans 15 amino acids. The V gene's germline CDR1 is SGDLS and CDR2 YYNGEE. Trimming took 0 bases from V and 2 from J, leaving 10 bases between them. CDR3 amino acids: CASSVVPDATDTQYF. CDR3 sequence (DNA): TGTGCCAGCAGCGTAGTTCCCGATGCCACAGATACGCAGTATTTT.

This clonotype was seen many times. The chain is built from TRBV24-1 and TRBJ2-1; tentatively, D is TRBD1 (6 bases). Germline lookup yields CDR1 KGHDR and CDR2 SFDVKD. The CDR3 has 13 amino acids. The V end was cut by 4 bases, the J end by 6 bases, with 9 bases between. DNA of the CDR3: TGTGCCACCAGTGACGACAGGATCAATGAGCAGTTCTTC. This sequence encodes CATSDDRINEQFF.

This chain connects TRBV7-9 to TRBJ2-3; a weak D match, TRBD1 (6 bases). Germline V CDR1 and CDR2: SEHNR, FQNEAQ (reference sequence). Trimming pared 1 base from V and 2 bases from J, leaving 10 bases between. CDR3 size: 15 residues. CDR3 in amino acids: CASSLEGDDTDTQYF. Written as DNA, the CDR3 is TGTGCCAGCAGCTTAGAGGGGGACGACACAGATACGCAGTATTTT.

This clonotype was found many times. The chain has TRBV27 and TRBJ2-1; the D gene is possibly TRBD2 (6 bases). Germline CDR1 reads MNHEY; CDR2 reads SMNVEV (reference sequence). The CDR3 loop spans 16 amino acids. Between the trimmed V and J ends, which lost 2 bases and 0 bases, there was a span of 11 bases. CDR3 region: CASSLGPGSSYNEQFF. The CDR3 DNA is TGTGCCAGCAGTTTAGGCCCCGGGAGCTCCTACAATGAGCAGTTCTTC.

V and J are TRBV29-1 and TRBJ2-7; D remains ambiguous. The germline V gene encodes CDR1 SQVTM and CDR2 ANQGSEA. V lost 3 bases and J lost 5, with 14 bases in between. The CDR3 covers 13 residues. The CDR3 loop reads CSVEGRWQDEQYF. Here the CDR3 DNA reads TGCAGCGTTGAGGGCAGGTGGCAGGACGAGCAGTACTTC.

This clonotype was recorded a few times. V usage is TRBV18 and J usage is TRBJ2-1; either TRBD1 or TRBD2 may fit D (6 bases each). There are 14 residues in the CDR3. V was cut by 5 bases and J by 10 bases, with 18 bases left in between. From germline, CDR1 is KGHSH and CDR2 LQKENI. CDR3 nucleotide sequence: TGTGCCAGCTCATATTCGGGGGCAAGGGAGGAGCAGTTCTTC. It codes for CASSYSGAREEQFF.

The CDR3 nucleotides read TGCGCCAGCAGCTATACAGGGGGCGCAGATACGCAGTATTTT. Translating it yields CASSYTGGADTQYF. The genes are TRBV5-1 and TRBJ2-3, with 9 bases aligning to TRBD1. This CDR3 spans 14 amino acids. Germline lookup yields CDR1 SGHRS and CDR2 YFSETQ. V dropped 3 bases and J dropped 4; count of bases not matched to a gene: 3.

In this sample, this clonotype turned up many times. This chain connects TRBV7-9 to TRBJ2-7; D uncertain. The ends were cut back, 4 bases at V and 2 bases at J, with 12 bases in the middle. CDR3 size: 14 residues. Germline CDR1 reads SEHNR; CDR2 reads FQNEAQ (reference sequence). CDR3 sequence reads: CASSSQSFPYEQYF. CDR3 nucleotides: TGTGCCAGCAGCTCACAATCTTTTCCCTACGAGCAGTACTTC.

V gene TRBV27 combines with J gene TRBJ2-7, with D possibly TRBD1 on 6 matching bases. CDR1 and CDR2 (germline): MNHEY, SMNVEV (reference sequence). The CDR3 spans 13 residues. Trimming pared 9 bases from V and 1 base from J, leaving 13 bases between. The CDR3 protein is CASIPRGSYEQYF. CDR3 coding DNA: TGTGCCAGTATTCCCAGGGGTTCCTACGAGCAGTACTTC.

This clonotype has just a few counts. This chain joins TRBV5-1 and TRBJ1-2, with D possibly being TRBD1 (5 bases). The CDR3 runs to 13 residues. The germline V gene has CDR1 SGHRS and CDR2 YFSETQ. V lost 3 bases and J 1 base, leaving 7 bases between the germline ends. The CDR3, as DNA: TGCGCCAGCAGCTCCGACAGTAACTATGGCTACACCTTC. Protein product: CASSSDSNYGYTF.

This clonotype has only a few counts. The rearrangement links TRBV6-2 or TRBV6-3 to TRBJ1-2; D is unresolved. Trimming took off 4 bases at V and 8 bases at J, with 14 bases between the two ends. CDR1 is MNHEY and CDR2 is SVGEGT in the germline V gene. This CDR3 is built from 13 residues. The CDR3 region has the DNA TGTGCCAGCAGTTTAACCCGCGGTGGCGGCTACACCTTC. Protein: CASSLTRGGGYTF.

In this sample, this clonotype turned up a few times. The J gene is TRBJ2-3, the V gene TRBV7-2, with D tentatively TRBD2 (6 bases). Germline CDR1 is SGHTA and CDR2 is FQGNSA. V was pared by 4 bases and J by 4 bases, with 12 bases between. The CDR3 sequence is 14 residues long. The CDR3: CASSSRRRADTQYF. The CDR3 bases are TGTGCCAGCAGCTCCCGGCGGAGGGCAGATACGCAGTATTTT.

This clonotype has at least ten counts. The chain joins TRBV7-2 to TRBJ1-3; D is unclear. V gave up 5 bases and J gave up 0 bases, with 11 bases separating them. Germline CDR1 and CDR2: SGHTA and FQGNSA. CDR3 length: 15 amino acids. The DNA of the CDR3 is TGTGCCAGCAGCAAACGACTGGGCTCTGGAAACACCATATATTTT. Translated: CASSKRLGSGNTIYF.

This clonotype came up many times. The chain employs TRBV6-5 and TRBJ2-5; D ambiguous. The V gene's germline CDR1 is MNHEY and CDR2 SVGAGI. The CDR3 runs 15 residues. V lost 2 bases and J lost 0, with 10 bases in between. The CDR3 protein is CASSYGPRNQETQYF. The CDR3 DNA sequence: TGTGCCAGCAGTTACGGGCCCAGAAACCAAGAGACCCAGTACTTC.

V and J are TRBV5-1 and TRBJ2-2; 7 bases match TRBD2. CDR1 is SGHRS and CDR2 is YFSETQ in the germline V gene. V lost 7 bases and J lost 1; bases outside the gene matches: 1. CDR3 length equals 13 residues. CDR3 nucleotide sequence: TGCGCCAGCGGACTAGAGAACACCGGGGAGCTGTTTTTT. This sequence encodes CASGLENTGELFF.

V usage is TRBV6-2 or TRBV6-3 and J usage is TRBJ2-3; D is possibly TRBD1 or TRBD2 (5 bases each). Trimming cost V 4 bases and J 5 bases, with 19 bases left between them. The germline gives CDR1 MNHEY, CDR2 SVGEGT. The CDR3 runs to 16 residues. This CDR3 reads CASSSVRRVGEDTQYF. As DNA, the CDR3 is TGTGCCAGCAGTTCGGTTCGGCGGGTGGGGGAAGATACGCAGTATTTT.

Only a few counts were recorded for this clonotype. The rearrangement joins TRBV10-3 to TRBJ2-1; weak D call: TRBD2 (5 bases). This CDR3 comprises 15 residues. Trimming cost V 0 bases and J 3 bases, with 9 bases left between them. Per germline, CDR1 ENHRY and CDR2 SYGVKD. This CDR3 reads CAISESGADYNEQFF. CDR3 DNA: TGTGCCATCAGTGAGTCGGGAGCGGACTACAATGAGCAGTTCTTC.